These 30 T cell receptor beta chains originate from one sample sequenced in a study of blood T cell repertoires in COVID-19. TCRdb's table, derived via immunoSEQ multiplex PCR, lists solely in-frame clones and lacks some. The sample carries roughly 300,000 clones, approximately 85% recorded once. Source material: peripheral blood. The receptors here all came from a woman aged 45-65 years with acute or convalescent COVID-19.

The count of this clone is one. The V and J genes are TRBV28 and TRBJ2-3; the match to TRBD2 covers 7 bases. Trimming removed 7 bases from V and 1 base from J; junction bases left unmatched: 14. The CDR3 runs to 17 residues. Germline CDR1 is MDHEN and CDR2 is SYDVKM. CDR3 in amino acids: CASISPSGSGGTDTQYF. The CDR3 DNA reads as TGTGCCAGCATCTCACCATCGGGAAGCGGGGGCACAGATACGCAGTATTTT.

The CDR3 region has the DNA TGTGCCAGCAGCCAAGATTTTTCGGGTTCGGCCGAGCAGTACTTC. It yields the protein CASSQDFSGSAEQYF. The chain couples TRBV4-2 to TRBJ2-7, with D uncertain. Germline V gives CDR1 LGHNA, CDR2 YNFKEQ. Trimming stripped 0 bases from V and 6 bases from J, with 15 bases between. The CDR3 contains 15 residues.

This rearrangement joins TRBV18 to TRBJ1-4; possible D gene TRBD1, 6 bases. From germline, CDR1 is KGHSH and CDR2 LQKENI. V was cut by 3 bases and J by 8 bases, with 13 bases left in between. The CDR3 sequence is 14 residues long. This chain's CDR3 is CASSPRGAWEKLFF. Written as DNA, the CDR3 is TGTGCCAGCTCACCTCGGGGGGCATGGGAAAAACTGTTTTTT.

The genes are TRBV27 and TRBJ2-7; TRBD2 aligns across 8 bases. This CDR3 spans 16 amino acids. CDR1 is MNHEY, CDR2 SMNVEV, per germline (reference sequence). The V segment lost 7 bases and the J segment 2 bases; nucleotides outside the gene matches: 13. This CDR3 reads CASTPTRAGATYEQYF. For the CDR3, the DNA is TGTGCCAGCACCCCAACGAGAGCGGGGGCAACCTACGAGCAGTACTTC.

The rearrangement joins TRBV5-6 to TRBJ1-2, with D tentatively TRBD1 (5 bases). Per germline, CDR1 SGHDT and CDR2 YYEEEE. Trimming removed 4 bases at V and 8 bases at J, with 12 bases between. This CDR3 comprises 12 residues. As DNA, the CDR3 is TGTGCCAGCAGCCAGGGTTTGGGAGGCTACACCTTC. This codes for CASSQGLGGYTF.

The V gene is TRBV7-2, the J gene TRBJ2-7; 10 bases match TRBD2. V was pared by 5 bases and J by 0 bases, with 4 bases of the junction left unmatched. Germline values: CDR1 SGHTA, CDR2 FQGNSA. This CDR3 has 15 residues. For the CDR3, the DNA is TGTGCCAGCAGCGCAGGACTAGCGGTCTCCTACGAGCAGTACTTC. Protein sequence: CASSAGLAVSYEQYF.

Only one count was recorded for this clone. The chain uses TRBV19 and TRBJ2-2; 9 nucleotides line up with TRBD2. Germline CDR1 reads LNHDA; CDR2 reads SQIVND (reference sequence). Losses at the gene ends were 2 bases for V and 4 bases for J; bases not matched to a gene: 11. The CDR3 totals 18 residues. DNA of the CDR3: TGTGCCAGTAGTATACTCAGGGGGAGCGGGAGGTCCACCGGGGAGCTGTTTTTT. Translating gives CASSILRGSGRSTGELFF.

The gene calls are TRBV19 and TRBJ2-3; 10 nucleotides match TRBD1. Germline CDR1 and CDR2: LNHDA and SQIVND (reference sequence). The V gene end was trimmed by 5 bases and the J gene end by 4 bases; junction bases not matched to a gene: 15. CDR3 length equals 18 residues. As DNA, the CDR3 is TGTGCCAGTAGTGTGCTGCCTCCGACAGGGGGCTCTGCAGATACGCAGTATTTT. Translation: CASSVLPPTGGSADTQYF.

The CDR3 DNA follows: TGTGCCAGCTCACCGACGATCGATCCTAGCGGGTGGGATGAGCAGTTCTTC. It codes for CASSPTIDPSGWDEQFF. The chain joins TRBV18 to TRBJ2-1; TRBD2 agrees at 8 bases. Germline trimming cut 3 bases from V and 8 bases from J; bases unmatched to any gene: 15. The CDR3 runs to 17 residues. Germline V CDR1 and CDR2: KGHSH, LQKENI. The full variable domain, with the rest looked up from reference TRBV18 and TRBJ2-1, is NAGVMQNPRHLVRRRGQEARLRCSPMKGHSHVYWYRQLPEEGLKFMVYLQKENIIDESGMPKERFSAEFPKEGPSILRIQQVVRGDSAAYFCASSPTIDPSGWDEQFFGPGTRLTVL.

This chain connects TRBV19 to TRBJ1-2; D possibly corresponds to TRBD1 (5 bases). Germline loops: CDR1 LNHDA, CDR2 SQIVND (reference sequence). V was pared by 7 bases and J by 8 bases, with 20 bases between. This CDR3 has 14 residues. CDR3 sequence reads: CASTDAGRTKGYTF. The CDR3 region has the DNA TGTGCCAGTACCGATGCCGGCCGGACAAAGGGCTACACCTTC.

This clone was picked up one time. V is TRBV27 and J is TRBJ2-7, with D possibly being TRBD1 (6 bases). Per germline, CDR1 MNHEY and CDR2 SMNVEV (reference sequence). The CDR3 length is 16 residues. Trimming removed 3 bases at V and 5 bases at J, with 20 bases between. This chain's CDR3 is CASSLLGHGRGNEQYF. The CDR3 region has the DNA TGTGCCAGCAGTTTGTTGGGACACGGAAGGGGGAACGAGCAGTACTTC.

This clone was recorded once. CDR3 sequence: CASSSWTGPYGYTF. The CDR3 DNA reads as TGTGCCAGCAGTTCCTGGACAGGGCCCTATGGCTACACCTTC. V is TRBV6-5 and J is TRBJ1-2; 8 nucleotides align to TRBD1. J lost 4 bases, V lost 4 bases, and 5 bases had no gene match. The CDR3 covers 14 residues. Germline loops: CDR1 MNHEY, CDR2 SVGAGI.

The chain recombines TRBV7-2 with TRBJ2-1, with D tentatively TRBD1 (5 bases). This CDR3 contains 15 residues. From germline, CDR1 is SGHTA and CDR2 FQGNSA. Trimming took off 4 bases at V and 0 bases at J, with 10 bases between the two ends. The CDR3 DNA reads as TGTGCCAGCAGCTCCCAGGGAAGCTCCTACAATGAGCAGTTCTTC. Protein: CASSSQGSSYNEQFF. Based on the CDR3 plus reference TRBV7-2 and TRBJ2-1, the full variable domain is GAGVSQSPSNKVTEKGKDVELRCDPISGHTALYWYRQSLGQGLEFLIYFQGNSAPDKSGLPSDRFSAERTGGSVSTLTIQRTQQEDSAVYLCASSSQGSSYNEQFFGPGTRLTVL.

The chain combines TRBV19 with TRBJ2-7; 7 nucleotides match TRBD1. With 5 bases clipped from V and 5 bases from J, the junction kept 9 bases outside the gene matches. Germline lookup yields CDR1 LNHDA and CDR2 SQIVND (reference sequence). This CDR3 is 14 amino acids long. The CDR3: CASSPDRDSHEQYF. The CDR3 nucleotides are TGTGCCAGTAGTCCCGACCGGGACAGCCACGAGCAGTACTTC. The full variable domain, with the rest looked up from reference TRBV19 and TRBJ2-7, is DGGITQSPKYLFRKEGQNVTLSCEQNLNHDAMYWYRQDPGQGLRLIYYSQIVNDFQKGDIAEGYSVSREKKESFPLTVTSAQKNPTAFYLCASSPDRDSHEQYFGPGTRLTVT.

The chain is built from TRBV27 and TRBJ1-6; D is unresolved. The CDR3 has 14 amino acids. V lost 3 bases and J 7 bases, leaving 10 bases between the germline ends. Germline CDR1 is MNHEY and CDR2 is SMNVEV (reference sequence). The CDR3 loop reads CASSFPVSNSPLHF. The CDR3 DNA follows: TGTGCCAGCAGTTTCCCGGTTTCAAATTCACCCCTCCACTTT.

The J gene is TRBJ2-4, the V gene TRBV5-1; 9 bases fit TRBD1. The CDR3 is made up of 18 amino acids. Germline V CDR1 and CDR2: SGHRS, YFSETQ. With 0 bases clipped from V and 0 bases from J, the junction kept 7 bases outside the gene matches. This CDR3 reads CASSLGPGQGQAKNIQYF. In DNA, the CDR3 is TGCGCCAGCAGCTTGGGCCCGGGACAGGGCCAAGCCAAAAACATTCAGTACTTC.

The V gene is TRBV6-6, the J gene TRBJ2-3; a weak D match, TRBD1 (6 bases). This CDR3 spans 13 amino acids. Germline V gives CDR1 MNHNY, CDR2 SVGAGI (reference sequence). Between the trimmed V and J ends, which lost 6 bases and 8 bases, there was a span of 15 bases. The CDR3 spells CASSPVPGATQYF. As DNA, the CDR3 is TGTGCCAGCAGCCCCGTCCCAGGGGCTACGCAGTATTTT.

The J gene is TRBJ1-5, the V gene TRBV19, with TRBD1 matching over 9 bases. J lost 6 bases, V lost 7 bases, and 10 bases had no gene match. CDR1 and CDR2 from the germline V gene are LNHDA and SQIVND (reference sequence). The CDR3 has 15 amino acids. The CDR3, as DNA: TGTGCCAGTACCCCGCGGGACAGGGTTACTCAGCCCCAGCATTTT. This sequence encodes CASTPRDRVTQPQHF.

The chain employs TRBV19 and TRBJ2-6; perhaps TRBD2 as D (5 bases). V was cut by 2 bases and J by 0 bases, with 17 bases left in between. CDR3 length: 19 amino acids. CDR1 is LNHDA, CDR2 SQIVND, per germline (reference sequence). As DNA, the CDR3 is TGTGCCAGTAGTATAAATCTTCCGGGAACGTACTCTGGGGCCAACGTCCTGACTTTC. Amino acid sequence: CASSINLPGTYSGANVLTF.

The J gene is TRBJ2-7, the V gene TRBV4-1; TRBD2 aligns across 11 bases. Germline CDR1 is MGHRA and CDR2 is YSYEKL. V was pared by 1 base and J by 6 bases, with 8 bases of the junction left unmatched. The CDR3 has 16 residues. CDR3 DNA: TGCGCCAGCAGCCAAGTAGCGGGAGGGGCGTCGGTCGAGCAGTACTTC. Translated, it gives CASSQVAGGASVEQYF.

V and J are TRBV5-6 and TRBJ2-7; TRBD2 might be the D (5 bases). CDR1 is SGHDT and CDR2 is YYEEEE in the germline V gene. Trimming cost V 4 bases and J 0 bases, with 11 bases left between them. CDR3 length: 14 amino acids. The CDR3 nucleotides read TGTGCCAGCAGCCCTACGGGATACTCCTACGAGCAGTACTTC. Translating it yields CASSPTGYSYEQYF.

This clone was observed a single time. The genes are TRBV28 and TRBJ2-7; D ambiguous. CDR1 is MDHEN, CDR2 SYDVKM, per germline. Trimming left V 3 bases short and J 4 bases short, with 13 bases between. The CDR3 covers 14 residues. CDR3 residues: CASSFALVTYEQYF. CDR3 nucleotides: TGTGCCAGCAGTTTTGCCCTCGTGACATACGAGCAGTACTTC.

This rearrangement joins TRBV7-9 to TRBJ1-1; perhaps TRBD1 as D (5 bases). V lost 5 bases and J lost 4, with 11 bases in between. Per germline, CDR1 SEHNR and CDR2 FQNEAQ (reference sequence). The CDR3 runs 13 residues. The CDR3 sequence: CASSRDSFTEAFF. CDR3 nucleotide sequence: TGTGCCAGCAGCAGAGACAGTTTCACTGAAGCTTTCTTT.

CDR3 sequence reads: CASSISLPRLTSGRSHEQFF. In DNA, the CDR3 is TGTGCCAGTAGTATATCCTTGCCCCGTCTGACTAGCGGGAGATCACATGAGCAGTTCTTC. This chain links TRBV19 with TRBJ2-1; 12 bases are shared with TRBD2. The CDR3 has 20 amino acids. CDR1 and CDR2 (germline): LNHDA, SQIVND (reference sequence). V was pared by 2 bases and J by 8 bases, with 19 bases of the junction left unmatched.

This chain links TRBV4-3 with TRBJ2-7, with 10 bases fitting TRBD1. CDR1 and CDR2 (germline): LGHNA, YSLEER. The CDR3 totals 16 residues. J was trimmed by 3 bases and V by 1 base; bases with no gene match: 6. The CDR3 DNA reads TGCGCCAGCAGCCAAGGCGGGACAGGGGTAGGCTACGAGCAGTACTTC. This gives the protein CASSQGGTGVGYEQYF.

The sample holds one count of this clone. The V call is TRBV25-1, the J call TRBJ2-7; tentatively, D is TRBD1 (5 bases). The CDR3 sequence is 14 residues long. The ends were cut back, 2 bases at V and 1 base at J, with 9 bases in the middle. Germline CDR1 MGHDK, CDR2 SYGVNS. CDR3: CASSETDRSYEQYF. Here the CDR3 DNA reads TGTGCCAGCAGTGAAACCGACAGATCCTACGAGCAGTACTTC.

V gene TRBV19 combines with J gene TRBJ1-2; D not resolved. This CDR3 has 14 amino acids. CDR1 and CDR2 from the germline V gene are LNHDA and SQIVND (reference sequence). V was trimmed by 3 bases and J by 8 bases, leaving 16 bases between them. The chain's CDR3 is CASSIAAQRAGYTF. CDR3 sequence (DNA): TGTGCCAGTAGTATTGCAGCGCAGCGAGCGGGCTACACCTTC.

The chain carries TRBV27 and TRBJ1-1, with D perhaps TRBD1 (5 bases). CDR1 MNHEY and CDR2 SMNVEV come from the germline V gene (reference sequence). The CDR3 runs 17 residues. V lost 3 bases, J lost 0 bases, and 17 bases lay in between. The CDR3 loop is CASSFDAQGRLNTEAFF. In nucleotides, the CDR3 is TGTGCCAGCAGTTTTGACGCGCAGGGCCGTTTGAACACTGAAGCTTTCTTT.

The gene calls are TRBV6-5 and TRBJ2-1, with unresolved D. The CDR3 consists of 15 residues. CDR1 and CDR2 from the germline V gene are MNHEY and SVGAGI. V lost 5 bases, J lost 0 bases, and 11 bases lay in between. In DNA form, the CDR3 reads TGTGCCAGCAGTCCTGACACGAGCTCCTACAATGAGCAGTTCTTC. Its translation is CASSPDTSSYNEQFF.

Of note for this clone: The identical CDR3 is also encoded by other nucleotide sequences in the sample. The chain recombines TRBV4-2 with TRBJ2-7; 11 nucleotides match TRBD2. The trim removed 2 bases at V and 4 bases at J, leaving 7 bases unmatched. The CDR3 runs 16 residues. Germline CDR1 and CDR2: LGHNA and YNFKEQ. CDR3 nucleotide sequence: TGTGCCAGCAGCCAACCCGGGACTAGCGGAAGTTACGAGCAGTACTTC. This translates into CASSQPGTSGSYEQYF.